Below, 10 T cell receptor beta chains from the same sample are listed, as sequenced in a study of identical twins. TCRdb processed the 5' RACE reads anew with MiXCR; each CDR3 protein has one entry. This table holds over 200,000 distinct CDR3 sequences, about 11% found once. Sequencing used memory T cells sorted from blood. The receptors were sampled from a man aged 45-65 years in good health.

This clonotype was seen many times. The chain combines TRBV30 with TRBJ2-5; D tentatively reads TRBD1 or TRBD2 (5 bases each). The V gene lost 3 bases and the J gene lost 5 bases, with 13 bases spanning the gap. The germline V gene encodes CDR1 GTSNPN and CDR2 SVGIG (reference sequence). The CDR3 spans 13 residues. In DNA, the CDR3 is TGTGCCTGGAGAGGAAGACAGCGGGAGACCCAGTACTTC. Translation: CAWRGRQRETQYF. The full variable domain, its missing parts supplied by reference TRBV30 and TRBJ2-5, is SQTIHQWPATLVQPVGSPLSLECTVEGTSNPNLYWYRQAAGRGLQLLFYSVGIGQISSEVPQNLSASRPQDRQFILSSKKLLLSDSGFYLCAWRGRQRETQYFGPGTRLLVL.

The chain employs TRBV7-9 and TRBJ2-1; no clear D. Germline loops: CDR1 SEHNR, CDR2 FQNEAQ (reference sequence). The CDR3 contains 17 residues. V was pared by 5 bases and J by 0 bases, with 17 bases between. CDR3: CASSRFGQAVSYNEQFF. As DNA, the CDR3 is TGTGCCAGCAGCCGTTTTGGTCAGGCGGTCTCCTACAATGAGCAGTTCTTC.

In this sample, this clonotype turned up many times. The DNA for the CDR3 is TGCAGCGTCGACCCCCAAGTCTCTGGAAACACCATATATTTT. It translates to CSVDPQVSGNTIYF. V usage is TRBV29-1 and J usage is TRBJ1-3; D gene unclear. Trimming pared 6 bases from V and 0 bases from J, leaving 12 bases between. This CDR3 has 14 residues. Germline V gene sequence: CDR1 SQVTM, CDR2 ANQGSEA.

Ten or more counts support this clonotype. The chain joins TRBV29-1 to TRBJ2-3, with a tentative D call TRBD1 (6 bases). The CDR3 contains 13 residues. V lost 3 bases and J lost 6, with 13 bases in between. Germline V gene data show CDR1 as SQVTM and CDR2 as ANQGSEA. This CDR3 reads CSVEYRDRDTQYF. The CDR3 bases are TGCAGCGTTGAGTACAGGGATCGCGATACGCAGTATTTT.

A remark on this clonotype: A much larger clone differs from this one at a single base, so this may be a read error. The rearrangement joins TRBV6-2 or TRBV6-3 to TRBJ2-3, with TRBD1 matching over 9 bases. This CDR3 region has 14 residues. Losses at the gene ends were 6 bases for V and 3 bases for J; bases not matched to a gene: 4. Germline CDR1 reads MNHEY; CDR2 reads SVGEGT. The CDR3: CASRTGTGTDTQYF. CDR3 sequence (DNA): TGTGCCAGCAGAACCGGGACAGGGACAGATACGCAGTATTTT.

This clonotype was counted many times. This chain joins TRBV6-2 or TRBV6-3 and TRBJ2-1, with 9 nucleotides matching TRBD2. The V and J ends lost 7 bases and 7 bases, in that order; junction bases with no gene match: 14. Germline V gene data show CDR1 as MNHEY and CDR2 as SVGEGT. The CDR3 contains 16 residues. CDR3 DNA: TGTGCCAGCAAATCTAGCGGGGTTGAATTGAGTAATGAGCAGTTCTTC. Translated: CASKSSGVELSNEQFF.

V and J are TRBV7-6 and TRBJ2-3; TRBD2 matches 14 bases. CDR1 is SGHVS and CDR2 is FNYEAQ in the germline V gene. The CDR3 has 18 residues. V lost 5 bases and J lost 0; bases outside the gene matches: 7. CDR3 loop: CASSNGLAGGTSTDTQYF. The CDR3 DNA sequence: TGTGCCAGCAGCAACGGACTAGCGGGAGGCACTAGCACAGATACGCAGTATTTT. Looking up the rest from reference TRBV7-6 and TRBJ2-3 gives the full variable domain: GAGVSQSPRYKVTKRGQDVALRCDPISGHVSLYWYRQALGQGPEFLTYFNYEAQQDKSGLPNDRFSAERPEGSISTLTIQRTEQRDSAMYRCASSNGLAGGTSTDTQYFGPGTRLTVL.

This clonotype was picked up a small number of times. This chain links TRBV2 with TRBJ2-1, with 9 bases lining up with TRBD2. J gave up 3 bases and V 4 bases, and 4 bases lay outside the gene matches. CDR3 length equals 15 residues. CDR1 is SNHLY and CDR2 is FYNNEI in the germline V gene. CDR3 sequence: CASSAQTSGYNEQFF. The CDR3 region has the DNA TGTGCCAGCAGTGCCCAGACTAGCGGCTACAATGAGCAGTTCTTC. Using reference TRBV2 and TRBJ2-1 for the parts outside the CDR3, the full variable domain is EPEVTQTPSHQVTQMGQEVILRCVPISNHLYFYWYRQILGQKVEFLVSFYNNEISEKSEIFDDQFSVERPDGSNFTLKIRSTKLEDSAMYFCASSAQTSGYNEQFFGPGTRLTVL.

In this sample, this clonotype turned up a few times. CDR3 protein: CASSQGSDRPDTQYF. The CDR3 region has the DNA TGTGCCAGCAGCCAAGGATCGGATAGACCAGATACGCAGTATTTT. The J gene is TRBJ2-3, the V gene TRBV3-1; D uncertain. There are 15 residues in the CDR3. CDR1 is LGHDT and CDR2 is YNNKEL in the germline V gene (reference sequence). Trimming removed 1 base from V and 4 bases from J, with 12 bases in between.

V usage is TRBV7-9 and J usage is TRBJ1-1; 9 positions agree with TRBD1. Germline V gene data show CDR1 as SEHNR and CDR2 as FQNEAQ (reference sequence). This CDR3 has 16 residues. Losses at the gene ends were 5 bases for V and 0 bases for J; bases not matched to a gene: 7. Here the CDR3 reads CASSPGQGVMNTEAFF. Here the CDR3 DNA reads TGTGCCAGCAGCCCGGGACAGGGAGTCATGAACACTGAAGCTTTCTTT.